This is a list of T cell receptor beta chains from one sample in a study of glioma-infiltrating T cells. TCRdb recomputed calls from the multiplex PCR reads with MiXCR, one row per CDR3 protein. Of about 89,000 distinct CDR3 sequences in the sample, 20% to 25% were seen once. Sequencing used glioma tissue, nonneoplastic brain tissue, or PBMCs (not recorded which). All receptors derive from a human donor with low-grade glioma or glioblastoma, undergoing nonglioma brain surgery, or in good health (not recorded which). Each CDR3 is given without its conserved first and last residue.

v_gene	j_gene	CDR3aa
TRBV2	TRBJ1-1	ASVWLENTEAF
TRBV6-1	TRBJ2-1	ASSRLAQPYNEQF
TRBV5-1	TRBJ1-2	ASSLGSGTGANYGYT
TRBV15	TRBJ1-1	ATREHQGIQVAF
TRBV7-2	TRBJ2-3	ASSLGQGGNTQY
TRBV18	TRBJ1-1	ASSPPKGRGTEAF
TRBV20-1	TRBJ2-1	SARAGVNEQF
TRBV6-1	TRBJ2-7	ASRPNGARHSLYEQY
TRBV11-2	TRBJ1-6	ASSLDRAVDSPLH
TRBV20-1	TRBJ2-7	SAATGSTYEQY
TRBV7-9	TRBJ2-7	ASSLTSTALEQY
TRBV6-6	TRBJ1-1	ASSYSNIYTNTKAF
TRBV20-1	TRBJ2-1	SARGLAGGVYNEQF
TRBV18	TRBJ2-6	ASSPRAGGAGANVLT
TRBV7-2	TRBJ1-1	ASSLGSGTANTEAF
TRBV5-4	TRBJ2-1	ASSGGGYSLGEQF
TRBV5-6	TRBJ1-1	ASSFAGNTEAF
TRBV2	TRBJ2-3	ASSEESLSTQY
TRBV3-1	TRBJ2-1	ASSKQGAIYNEQF
TRBV9	TRBJ2-1	ASSVRGDSTSLYNEQF
TRBV28	TRBJ1-1	ASFSEVNTEAF
TRBV19	TRBJ1-4	ASSIAPATNEKLF
TRBV20-1	TRBJ2-5	SARGRDRGETQY
TRBV24-1	TRBJ2-5	ATSDRGQETQY
TRBV6-2/TRBV6-3	TRBJ2-2	DSLGSLVLSTGELF
TRBV6-1	TRBJ1-3	ASSSQGSSGNTIY
TRBV6-6	TRBJ2-5	VSRHYGGERETQY